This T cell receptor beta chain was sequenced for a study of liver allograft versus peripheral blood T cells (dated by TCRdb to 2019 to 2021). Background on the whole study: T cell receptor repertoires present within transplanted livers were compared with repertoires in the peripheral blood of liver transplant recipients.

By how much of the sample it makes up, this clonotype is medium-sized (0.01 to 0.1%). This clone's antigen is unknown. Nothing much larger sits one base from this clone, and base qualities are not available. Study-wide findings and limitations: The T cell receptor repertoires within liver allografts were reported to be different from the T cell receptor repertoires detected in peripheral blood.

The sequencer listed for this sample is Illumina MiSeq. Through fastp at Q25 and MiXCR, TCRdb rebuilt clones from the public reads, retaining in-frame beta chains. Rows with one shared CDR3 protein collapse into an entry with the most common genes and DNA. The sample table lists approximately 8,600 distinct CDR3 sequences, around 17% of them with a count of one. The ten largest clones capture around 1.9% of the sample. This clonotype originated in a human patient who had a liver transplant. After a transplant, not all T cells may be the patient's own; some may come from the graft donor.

The CDR3 is CSAWTGERKGYTF. The bases are TGCAGTGCCTGGACAGGGGAGAGAAAAGGCTACACCTTC. The chain is encoded by TRBV20-1 joined to TRBJ1-2, and TRBD1 matches 9 of the central bases. The CDR3 starts with the cysteine, ends with the phenylalanine, and has 13 residues. Solely the CDR3 DNA is kept, with 39 bases framed from the first base. Compared with germline, V lacks 6 bases and J lacks 8 bases; bases without a gene match: 10. CDR1 and CDR2, per the germline V gene (reference sequence), are DFQATT and SNEGSKA.